The clone carrying this T cell receptor beta chain was seen ten or more times. Its antigen is currently unknown. A second PCR, run for roughly 7 to 12 cycles, used a sample-barcoded 5' primer plus a J-beta primer mix. All samples gave at least 2.5 million CDR3-containing paired-end reads. TCRdb re-called the 5' RACE reads with MiXCR, one entry per CDR3 protein. The table records approximately 880,000 distinct CDR3 sequences, about 48% of them present only once. Donation came from healthy Caucasian individuals in Russia who were aged roughly 6 to 95. Germline V gene data show CDR1 as KGHSY and CDR2 as FQNENV. CDR3 length: 15 amino acids. Trimming removed 0 bases at V and 0 bases at J, with 8 bases between. The data were taken from a study of blood T cells in healthy people across ages. Study conclusions and caveats: Without sorted subsets, naive and antigen-experienced compartments could not be conclusively compared. Diversity estimates drawn from one million T cells were deemed underestimates.

The material sequenced was blood. The chain combines TRBV16 with TRBJ1-2; D unclear. The sequence was obtained from a man under 40 in good health. CDR3 sequence: CASSQSAPPNYGYTF. CDR3 DNA sequence: TGTGCCAGCAGCCAATCTGCCCCACCTAACTATGGCTACACCTTC.